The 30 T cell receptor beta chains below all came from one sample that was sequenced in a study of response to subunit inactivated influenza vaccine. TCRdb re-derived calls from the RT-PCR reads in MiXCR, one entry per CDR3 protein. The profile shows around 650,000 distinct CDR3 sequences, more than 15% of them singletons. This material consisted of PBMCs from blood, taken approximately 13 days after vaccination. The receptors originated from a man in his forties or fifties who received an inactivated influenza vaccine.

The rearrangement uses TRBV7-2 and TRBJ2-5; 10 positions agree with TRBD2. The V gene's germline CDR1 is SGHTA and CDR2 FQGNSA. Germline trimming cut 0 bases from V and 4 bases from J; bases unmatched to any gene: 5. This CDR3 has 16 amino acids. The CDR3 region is CASSLAISGGTETQYF. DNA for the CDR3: TGTGCCAGCAGCTTAGCTATTAGCGGGGGGACAGAGACCCAGTACTTC.

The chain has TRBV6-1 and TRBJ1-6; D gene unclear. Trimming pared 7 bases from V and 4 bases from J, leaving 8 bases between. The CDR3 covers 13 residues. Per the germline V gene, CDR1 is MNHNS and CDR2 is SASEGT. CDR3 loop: CASKLTYNSPLHF. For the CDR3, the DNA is TGTGCCAGCAAATTAACTTATAATTCACCCCTCCACTTT.

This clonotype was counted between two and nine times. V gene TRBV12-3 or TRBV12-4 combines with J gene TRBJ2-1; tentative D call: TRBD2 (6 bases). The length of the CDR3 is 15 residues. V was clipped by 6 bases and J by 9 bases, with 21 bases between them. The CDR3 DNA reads TGTGCCAGCAGCGCCTACAAGCGGGCTAGCGCTGAGCAGTTCTTC. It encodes CASSAYKRASAEQFF.

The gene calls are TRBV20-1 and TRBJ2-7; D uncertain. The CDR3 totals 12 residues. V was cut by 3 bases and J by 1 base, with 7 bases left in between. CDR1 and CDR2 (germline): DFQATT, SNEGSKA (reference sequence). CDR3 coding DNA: TGCAGTGCTAGGAGGCAGTCCTACGAGCAGTACTTC. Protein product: CSARRQSYEQYF.

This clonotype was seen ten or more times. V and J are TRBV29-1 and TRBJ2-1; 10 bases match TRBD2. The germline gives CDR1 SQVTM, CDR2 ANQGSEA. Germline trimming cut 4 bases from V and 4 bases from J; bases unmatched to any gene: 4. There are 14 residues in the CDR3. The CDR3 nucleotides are TGCAGCGTTGCGTGGACTAGCGGATACAATGAGCAGTTCTTC. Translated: CSVAWTSGYNEQFF.

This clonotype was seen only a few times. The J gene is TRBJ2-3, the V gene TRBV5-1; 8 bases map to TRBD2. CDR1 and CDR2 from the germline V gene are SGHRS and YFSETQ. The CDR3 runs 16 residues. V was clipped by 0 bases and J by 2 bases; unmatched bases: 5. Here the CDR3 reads CASSLVGGGPTDTQYF. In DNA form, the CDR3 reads TGCGCCAGCAGCTTGGTTGGCGGGGGGCCCACAGATACGCAGTATTTT.

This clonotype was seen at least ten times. CDR3 coding DNA: TGTGCCAGCAGCTTGACCGGGTTCTCTGGAAACACCATATATTTT. Encoded protein: CASSLTGFSGNTIYF. This chain joins TRBV5-6 and TRBJ1-3, with no clear D. Germline loops: CDR1 SGHDT, CDR2 YYEEEE. The V end lost 1 base, the J end lost 0 bases, and 8 bases lay between the germline ends. The CDR3 has 15 amino acids.

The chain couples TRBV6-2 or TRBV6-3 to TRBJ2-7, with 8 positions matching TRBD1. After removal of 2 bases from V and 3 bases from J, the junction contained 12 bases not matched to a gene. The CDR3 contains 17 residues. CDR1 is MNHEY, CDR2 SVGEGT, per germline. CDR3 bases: TGTGCCAGCAGTTACGGGGGACAGGCGAACTCCCGCTACGAGCAGTACTTC. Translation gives CASSYGGQANSRYEQYF.

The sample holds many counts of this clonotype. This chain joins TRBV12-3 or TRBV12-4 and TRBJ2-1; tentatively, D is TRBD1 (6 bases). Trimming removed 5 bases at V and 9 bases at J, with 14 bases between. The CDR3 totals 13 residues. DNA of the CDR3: TGTGCCAGCAGTCAGGACAGAGTCGGTGAGCAGTTCTTC. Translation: CASSQDRVGEQFF.

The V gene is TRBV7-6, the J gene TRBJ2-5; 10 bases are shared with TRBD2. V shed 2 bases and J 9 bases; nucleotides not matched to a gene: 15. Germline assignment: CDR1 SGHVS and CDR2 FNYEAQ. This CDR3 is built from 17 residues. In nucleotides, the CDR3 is TGTGCCAGCAGCTTAAGAGCGCAGAGAGTTAGCGGGGGGTCCCAGTACTTC. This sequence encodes CASSLRAQRVSGGSQYF.

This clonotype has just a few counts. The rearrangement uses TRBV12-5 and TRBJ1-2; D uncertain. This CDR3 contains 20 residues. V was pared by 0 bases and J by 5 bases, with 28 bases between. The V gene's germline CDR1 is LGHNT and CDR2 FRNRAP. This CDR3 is CASGLVPRVRNLAQLYGYTF. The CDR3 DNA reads TGTGCTAGTGGTTTGGTACCACGGGTTCGGAACCTGGCACAACTATATGGCTACACCTTC.

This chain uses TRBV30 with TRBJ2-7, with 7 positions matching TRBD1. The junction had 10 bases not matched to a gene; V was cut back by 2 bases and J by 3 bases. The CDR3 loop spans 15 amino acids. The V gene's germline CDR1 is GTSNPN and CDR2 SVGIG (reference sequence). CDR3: CAWSRLSDRSYEQYF. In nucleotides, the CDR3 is TGTGCCTGGAGTCGGTTGTCGGACAGGAGCTACGAGCAGTACTTC.

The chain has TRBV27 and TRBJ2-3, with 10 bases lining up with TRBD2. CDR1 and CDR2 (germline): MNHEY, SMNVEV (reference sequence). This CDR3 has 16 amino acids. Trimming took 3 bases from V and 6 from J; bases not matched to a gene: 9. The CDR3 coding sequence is TGTGCCAGCAGTTTTAGGCCTAGCGGGAGTGGGGATACGCAGTATTTT. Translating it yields CASSFRPSGSGDTQYF.

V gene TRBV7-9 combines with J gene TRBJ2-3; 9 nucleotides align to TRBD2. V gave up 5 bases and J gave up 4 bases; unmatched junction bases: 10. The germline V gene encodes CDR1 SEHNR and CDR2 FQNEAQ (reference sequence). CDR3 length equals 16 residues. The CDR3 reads CASSPIAGTSPDTQYF. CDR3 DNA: TGTGCCAGCAGCCCTATTGCGGGGACTAGCCCAGATACGCAGTATTTT.

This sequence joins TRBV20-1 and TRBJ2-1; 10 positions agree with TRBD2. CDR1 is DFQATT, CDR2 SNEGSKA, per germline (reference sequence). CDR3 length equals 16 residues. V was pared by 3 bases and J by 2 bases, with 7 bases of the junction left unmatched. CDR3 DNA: TGCAGTGCTAGCAGCGGGGGGGCTCTACCCTACAATGAGCAGTTCTTC. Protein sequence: CSASSGGALPYNEQFF.

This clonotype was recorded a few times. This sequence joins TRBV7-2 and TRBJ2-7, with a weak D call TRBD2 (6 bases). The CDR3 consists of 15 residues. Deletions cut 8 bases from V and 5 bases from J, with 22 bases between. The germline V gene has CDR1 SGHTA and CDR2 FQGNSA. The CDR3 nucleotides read TGTGCCAGCTCCCCTGGTGGGGGAGGCATCCACGAGCAGTACTTC. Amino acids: CASSPGGGGIHEQYF.

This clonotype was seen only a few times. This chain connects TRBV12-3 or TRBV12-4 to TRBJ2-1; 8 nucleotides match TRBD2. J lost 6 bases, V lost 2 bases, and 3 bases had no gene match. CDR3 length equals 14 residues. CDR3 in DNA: TGTGCCAGCAGTTTACGGGAGGGCCCCAATGAGCAGTTCTTC. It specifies CASSLREGPNEQFF.

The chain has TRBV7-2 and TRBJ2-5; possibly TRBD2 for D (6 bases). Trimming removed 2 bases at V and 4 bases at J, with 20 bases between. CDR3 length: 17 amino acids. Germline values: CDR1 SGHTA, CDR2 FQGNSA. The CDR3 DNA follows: TGTGCCAGCAGCTTAATTGCGGGGCACCCGCCCGGAGAGACCCAGTACTTC. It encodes CASSLIAGHPPGETQYF.

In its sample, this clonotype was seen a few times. The chain's CDR3 is CASTGIRTGSEKLFF. The CDR3, as DNA: TGTGCCAGCACCGGAATCCGGACAGGGAGTGAAAAACTGTTTTTT. The J gene is TRBJ1-4, the V gene TRBV2; 8 nucleotides match TRBD1. Trimming took 7 bases from V and 7 from J; bases not matched to a gene: 11. This CDR3 contains 15 residues. The germline gives CDR1 SNHLY, CDR2 FYNNEI.

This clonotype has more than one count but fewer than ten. CDR3 in amino acids: CAWSLTTGVEQYF. In DNA, the CDR3 is TGTGCCTGGAGCCTCACTACAGGGGTCGAGCAGTACTTC. V gene TRBV30 combines with J gene TRBJ2-7, with 7 positions matching TRBD1. V trimming: 3 bases; J trimming: 6 bases; junction bases outside the gene matches: 8. Germline CDR1 reads GTSNPN; CDR2 reads SVGIG (reference sequence). The CDR3 contains 13 residues.

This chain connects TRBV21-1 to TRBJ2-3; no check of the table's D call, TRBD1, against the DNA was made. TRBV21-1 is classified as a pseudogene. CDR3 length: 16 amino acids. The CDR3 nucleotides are TGTGCCAGCAGCAAAGTCGGTCGCAGGGGATCCGATACGCAGTATTTT. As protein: CASSKVGRRGSDTQYF.

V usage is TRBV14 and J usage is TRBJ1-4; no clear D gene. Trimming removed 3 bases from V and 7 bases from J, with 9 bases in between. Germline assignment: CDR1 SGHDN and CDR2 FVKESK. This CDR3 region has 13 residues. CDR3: CASSQQAGEKLFF. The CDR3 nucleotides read TGTGCCAGCAGCCAGCAAGCAGGTGAAAAACTGTTTTTT.

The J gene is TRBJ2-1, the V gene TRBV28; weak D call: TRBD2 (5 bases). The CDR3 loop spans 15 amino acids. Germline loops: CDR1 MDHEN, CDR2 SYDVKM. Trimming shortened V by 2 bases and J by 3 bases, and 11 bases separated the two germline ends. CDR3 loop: CASSLTLGLYNEQFF. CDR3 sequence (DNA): TGTGCCAGCAGTTTAACCCTAGGACTCTACAATGAGCAGTTCTTC.

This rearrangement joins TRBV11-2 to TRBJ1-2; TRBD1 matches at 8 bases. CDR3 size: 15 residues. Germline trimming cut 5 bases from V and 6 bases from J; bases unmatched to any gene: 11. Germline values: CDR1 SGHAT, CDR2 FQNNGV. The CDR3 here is CASSRDRGQVNGYTF. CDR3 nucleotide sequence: TGTGCCAGCAGCCGCGACAGGGGCCAGGTGAATGGCTACACCTTC.

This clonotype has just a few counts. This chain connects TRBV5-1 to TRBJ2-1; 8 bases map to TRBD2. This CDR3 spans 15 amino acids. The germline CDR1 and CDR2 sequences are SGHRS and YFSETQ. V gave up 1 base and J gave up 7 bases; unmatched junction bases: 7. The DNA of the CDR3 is TGCGCCAGCAGCTTGTTGGGTAGCGGGATTAATGAGCAGTTCTTC. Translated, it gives CASSLLGSGINEQFF. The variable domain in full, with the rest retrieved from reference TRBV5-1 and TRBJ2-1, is KAGVTQTPRYLIKTRGQQVTLSCSPISGHRSVSWYQQTPGQGLQFLFEYFSETQRNKGNFPGRFSGRQFSNSRSEMNVSTLELGDSALYLCASSLLGSGINEQFFGPGTRLTVL.

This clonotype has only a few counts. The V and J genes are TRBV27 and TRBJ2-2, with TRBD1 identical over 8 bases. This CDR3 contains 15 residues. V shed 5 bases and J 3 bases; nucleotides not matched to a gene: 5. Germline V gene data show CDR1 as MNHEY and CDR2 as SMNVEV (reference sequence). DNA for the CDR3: TGTGCCAGCAGTAGCAGGGGGCGGGACACCGGGGAGCTGTTTTTT. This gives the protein CASSSRGRDTGELFF.

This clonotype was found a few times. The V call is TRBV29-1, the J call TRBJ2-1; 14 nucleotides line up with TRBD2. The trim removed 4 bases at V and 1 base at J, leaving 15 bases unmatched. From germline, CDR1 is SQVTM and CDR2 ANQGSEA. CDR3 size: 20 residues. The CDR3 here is CSVVQAGTSGRGGSYNEQFF. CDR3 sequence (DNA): TGCAGCGTTGTGCAAGCCGGGACTAGCGGGAGAGGTGGATCCTACAATGAGCAGTTCTTC.

The CDR3 DNA sequence: TGTGCCAGCAGCTTAGACAGGGGGCGGAGCGGGGAGCTGTTTTTT. It specifies CASSLDRGRSGELFF. V usage is TRBV11-2 and J usage is TRBJ2-2, with 8 bases that match TRBD1. V shed 0 bases, J shed 7 bases, and the junction held 4 bases outside the gene matches. Germline V lookup: CDR1 SGHAT, CDR2 FQNNGV. The CDR3 has 15 residues. The full variable domain, its missing parts supplied by reference TRBV11-2 and TRBJ2-2, is EAGVAQSPRYKIIEKRQSVAFWCNPISGHATLYWYQQILGQGPKLLIQFQNNGVVDDSQLPKDRFSAERLKGVDSTLKIQPAKLEDSAVYLCASSLDRGRSGELFFGEGSRLTVL.

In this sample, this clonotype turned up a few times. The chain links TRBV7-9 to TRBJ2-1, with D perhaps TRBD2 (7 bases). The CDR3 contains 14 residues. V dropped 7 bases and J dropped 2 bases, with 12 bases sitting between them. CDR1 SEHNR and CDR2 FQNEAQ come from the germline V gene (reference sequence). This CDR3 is CASTRGDTYNEQFF. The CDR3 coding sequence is TGTGCCAGCACCCGGGGGGACACCTACAATGAGCAGTTCTTC.

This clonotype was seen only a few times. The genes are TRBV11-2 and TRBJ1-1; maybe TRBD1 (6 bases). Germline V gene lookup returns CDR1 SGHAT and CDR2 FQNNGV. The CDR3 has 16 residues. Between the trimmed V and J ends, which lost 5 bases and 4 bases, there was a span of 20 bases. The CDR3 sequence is CASSDGLGVRGTEAFF. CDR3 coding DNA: TGTGCCAGCAGCGATGGCCTAGGGGTCAGGGGCACTGAAGCTTTCTTT.